Presented here are 14 T cell receptor beta chains from one specimen sequenced in a study of cytomegalovirus exposure and HLA in healthy donors. The PCR ran on 60 Vbeta and 13 Jbeta primers. Assay: immunoSEQ multiplex PCR; the TCRdb copy retains only in-frame clones and omits some. The table records approximately 150,000 clones, about three quarters of them present only once. Sequenced: PBMCs. Receptors were obtained from a man aged 30 to 39 in good health and CMV-seropositive.

The V call is TRBV27, the J call TRBJ2-3; tentatively, D is TRBD2 (5 bases). The CDR3 is 14 residues long. Trimming stripped 8 bases from V and 0 bases from J, with 12 bases between. Germline CDR1 and CDR2: MNHEY and SMNVEV (reference sequence). The CDR3 DNA reads TGTGCCAGCGGTGGGTTAGCGAGCACAGATACGCAGTATTTT. Translated: CASGGLASTDTQYF.

The chain employs TRBV30 and TRBJ2-5, with 9 bases aligning to TRBD2. Near its end, the DNA agrees better with TRBJ2-7, so the J call may be wrong. Germline loops: CDR1 GTSNPN, CDR2 SVGIG (reference sequence). This CDR3 is built from 15 residues. The CDR3 DNA is TGTGCCTGGAGTCCTGTAGATGAGCGGGAGGACGAGCAGTACTTC. Translated: CAWSPVDEREDEQYF.

This clone was detected only a few times. The chain joins TRBV4-1 to TRBJ1-1; D gene ambiguous. Germline lookup yields CDR1 MGHRA and CDR2 YSYEKL. The CDR3 contains 14 residues. The V and J ends lost 6 bases and 4 bases respectively, with 15 bases between them. As DNA, the CDR3 is TGCGCCAGCAGACGACACTCCAGCGGCACTGAAGCTTTCTTT. Translated: CASRRHSSGTEAFF.

With respect to this clone: The junction shows a germline mismatch at one end, possibly a read error. The chain joins TRBV7-9 to TRBJ1-5, with D perhaps TRBD1 (5 bases). CDR3 length equals 12 residues. CDR1 SEHNR and CDR2 FQNEAQ come from the germline V gene (reference sequence). Here the CDR3 reads CSSSIGGQPQHF. The CDR3 coding sequence is TGTTCCAGCTCCATCGGGGGGCAGCCCCAGCATTTT.

This sequence joins TRBV5-4 and TRBJ1-1, with D possibly matching TRBD1 (5 bases). Trimming took 0 bases from V and 1 from J, leaving 7 bases between them. CDR1 is SGHNT and CDR2 is YYREEE in the germline V gene (reference sequence). This CDR3 has 14 residues. The CDR3 sequence is CASSLGQRNTEAFF. As DNA, the CDR3 is TGTGCCAGCAGCTTGGGACAGAGGAACACTGAAGCTTTCTTT.

This clone has only a few counts. The chain's CDR3 is CASSQESQGGTEAFF. In DNA, the CDR3 is TGCGCCAGCAGCCAAGAATCCCAGGGGGGCACTGAAGCTTTCTTT. V usage is TRBV4-1 and J usage is TRBJ1-1, with 7 bases fitting TRBD1. Germline CDR1 reads MGHRA; CDR2 reads YSYEKL. The CDR3 extends over 15 amino acids. Trimming at V came to 0 bases and at J to 4 bases, leaving 5 bases not matched to a gene.

This chain links TRBV7-2 with TRBJ1-2; the D gene is possibly TRBD1 (6 bases). V gave up 5 bases and J gave up 5 bases, with 18 bases separating them. Germline CDR1 is SGHTA and CDR2 is FQGNSA. The CDR3 spans 15 residues. The CDR3 DNA is TGTGCCAGCAGCACAGCAGTACAGGGCCGGTATGGCTACACCTTC. This translates into CASSTAVQGRYGYTF. The full variable domain, rest sourced from reference TRBV7-2 and TRBJ1-2, is GAGVSQSPSNKVTEKGKDVELRCDPISGHTALYWYRQSLGQGLEFLIYFQGNSAPDKSGLPSDRFSAERTGGSVSTLTIQRTQQEDSAVYLCASSTAVQGRYGYTFGSGTRLTVV.

The genes are TRBV28 and TRBJ1-4, with a tentative D call TRBD1 (6 bases). This CDR3 is 16 amino acids long. Germline CDR1 and CDR2: MDHEN and SYDVKM. Trimming took 3 bases from V and 4 from J, leaving 15 bases between them. The DNA for the CDR3 is TGTGCCAGCAGTTTTGCCTCGACAGGAGTTAATGAAAAACTGTTTTTT. This translates into CASSFASTGVNEKLFF.

V gene TRBV7-9 combines with J gene TRBJ2-3; the D gene is possibly TRBD2 (7 bases). CDR1 SEHNR and CDR2 FQNEAQ come from the germline V gene (reference sequence). V was shortened by 1 base and J by 4 bases, with 9 bases between the two germline ends. The CDR3 is made up of 14 amino acids. DNA for the CDR3: TGTGCCAGCAGCTTAGGGGGGGGCGCAGATACGCAGTATTTT. Residues: CASSLGGGADTQYF. Full variable domain (outside the CDR3, taken from reference TRBV7-9 and TRBJ2-3): DTGVSQNPRHKITKRGQNVTFRCDPISEHNRLYWYRQTLGQGPEFLTYFQNEAQLEKSRLLSDRFSAERPKGSFSTLEIQRTEQGDSAMYLCASSLGGGADTQYFGPGTRLTVL.

The chain employs TRBV14 and TRBJ2-1, with 8 nucleotides matching TRBD2. V trimming: 4 bases; J trimming: 2 bases; junction bases outside the gene matches: 1. Germline V gives CDR1 SGHDN, CDR2 FVKESK. The CDR3 sequence is 14 residues long. The CDR3 spells CASSLAGPYNEQFF. As DNA, the CDR3 is TGTGCCAGCAGCCTAGCGGGACCCTACAATGAGCAGTTCTTC.

A single count supports this clone. CDR3 in amino acids: CASSPLYQETQYF. The CDR3 nucleotides read TGTGCCAGCAGCCCCCTCTACCAAGAGACCCAGTACTTC. The V call is TRBV6-5, the J call TRBJ2-5; no definite D call. This CDR3 spans 13 amino acids. Germline-derived CDR1 and CDR2 are MNHEY and SVGAGI. V gave up 6 bases and J gave up 0 bases, with 8 bases separating them.

The chain combines TRBV6-5 with TRBJ1-4; TRBD1 agrees at 7 bases. This CDR3 has 15 amino acids. Trimming cost V 2 bases and J 5 bases; bases outside gene matches: 5. Germline CDR1 is MNHEY and CDR2 is SVGAGI. The CDR3 DNA reads TGTGCCAGCAGTTACCGGCCAGGGGGGAATGAAAAACTGTTTTTT. As protein: CASSYRPGGNEKLFF.

This clone has more than one count but fewer than ten. V gene TRBV9 combines with J gene TRBJ2-1; the D gene is possibly TRBD2 (6 bases). This CDR3 has 18 residues. Trimming removed 0 bases from V and 0 bases from J, with 16 bases in between. CDR1 is SGDLS, CDR2 YYNGEE, per germline. The CDR3 DNA reads TGTGCCAGCAGCGTAGCGGGCGGGACGGCGAGCTCCTACAATGAGCAGTTCTTC. Translated: CASSVAGGTASSYNEQFF.

The CDR3 DNA follows: TGTGCCAGCAGTGCGCAGACAGATACGCAGTATTTT. It translates to CASSAQTDTQYF. The rearrangement joins TRBV2 to TRBJ2-3; no clear D. The CDR3 totals 12 residues. Deletions cut 4 bases from V and 3 bases from J, with 5 bases between. In germline, CDR1 is SNHLY, CDR2 FYNNEI.